This T cell receptor (beta chain) is drawn from a study of blood T cell repertoires in COVID-19. Study summary: Some COVID-19 samples were acute and others convalescent; all came from the United States, Italy and Spain. Sources were T cells, B-cell-depleted T cells, or PBMCs; the material itself was cDNA or gDNA.

Per the germline V gene, CDR1 is SGDLS and CDR2 is YYNGEE. The ends were cut back, 0 bases at V and 3 bases at J, with 10 bases in the middle. This CDR3 comprises 15 residues. What the recovered Cohort 3 donors had was two negative PCRs, clearance, or symptom resolution. In the study's own analysis: Cell counts per sample came from amplifying reference gene primers. Data came from immunoSEQ multiplex PCR; TCRdb stores just in-frame clones and leaves some out. The D gene and trimming were derived from the DNA, and the V and J assignments and clone size from that table. The data contain 350,000 to 400,000 clones, more than 70% of them singletons.

The chain is built from TRBV9 and TRBJ1-5, with D uncertain. The clonotype comes from a woman aged 18-29 years who had recovered from COVID-19. The sequenced sample was PBMCs or T cells enriched from blood (not recorded which). The CDR3 sequence: CASSVGTADNQPQHF. In DNA form, the CDR3 reads TGTGCCAGCAGCGTAGGGACTGCGGACAATCAGCCCCAGCATTTT.